These T cell receptor beta chains were read from a single sample in a study of graft-versus-host responses after intestinal transplantation. These receptors have no identified antigens. Sequencing was performed with immunoSEQ multiplex PCR; in TCRdb, only in-frame clones are kept and a portion is missing. Of some 100,000 clones listed, over 75% are singletons. The sample was unstimulated CD4+ T cells sorted from spleen or lymph node cells, taken before transplant. These receptor sequences come from a human donor who was the organ donor for an intestinal transplant. CDR3s include the opening cysteine and the closing phenylalanine or tryptophan. D genes are given only for firm matches. Clone size is shown for a subset of rows, as once, few, many or a class of expanded clone.

D	J	V	size	DNA	CDR3
-	TRBJ2-5	TRBV7-3	-	TGTGCCAGCAGCTTAACAGCTCAAGAGACCCAGTACTTC	CASSLTAQETQYF
TRBD1	TRBJ2-4	TRBV28	-	TGTGCCAGCAGTTTAGGGAGACAGGGGGCCTCCAAAAACATTCAGTACTTC	CASSLGRQGASKNIQYF
TRBD2	TRBJ2-3	TRBV18	-	TGTGCCAGCTCACGGCTAGCGGGGTTCACAGATACGCAGTATTTT	CASSRLAGFTDTQYF
-	TRBJ2-5	TRBV28	-	TGTGCCAGCAGTTTGGCCACCCTACTAGGAGGTGAGACCCAGTACTTC	CASSLATLLGGETQYF
-	TRBJ1-3	TRBV5-4	once	TGTGCCAGCAGCTTGAAAGGGGTAGGAAACACCATATATTTT	CASSLKGVGNTIYF
TRBD1	TRBJ1-2	TRBV30	-	TGTGCCTGGAGTGAACAGGGGTATGGCTACACCTTC	CAWSEQGYGYTF
-	TRBJ1-1	TRBV25-1	-	TGTGCCAGCAGTGAAGAGGGGTTATTGAACACTGAAGCTTTCTTT	CASSEEGLLNTEAFF
-	TRBJ1-1	TRBV10-1	-	TGCGCCAGCAGTGCTCAGGGGATGAACACTGAAGCTTTCTTT	CASSAQGMNTEAFF
-	TRBJ2-5	TRBV28	-	TGTGCCAGCAATAAGGGGTGGGAGACCCAGTACTTC	CASNKGWETQYF
-	TRBJ2-2	TRBV5-1	-	TGCGCCAGCAGCTTGGAGGGCCGCTGGGGGACCGGGGAGCTGTTTTTT	CASSLEGRWGTGELFF
TRBD1	TRBJ1-2	TRBV19	once	TGTGCCAGTAGTATGGGCCCGGGACAGGGCCCCTATGGCTACACCTTC	CASSMGPGQGPYGYTF
TRBD2	TRBJ2-1	TRBV4-1	-	TGCGCCAGCAGCCAAGATAACTCGGGGGTAGCGGGGGCCTCCTACAATGAGCAGTTCTTC	CASSQDNSGVAGASYNEQFF
-	TRBJ1-3	TRBV30	-	TGTGCCTGGAGTGTACGTAGGGCCGATGGAAACACCATATATTTT	CAWSVRRADGNTIYF
-	TRBJ2-6	TRBV30	-	TGTGCCTGGGCTACAGGGACGGCAGGGGCCAACGTCCTGACTTTC	CAWATGTAGANVLTF
-	TRBJ2-7	TRBV7-8	-	TGTGCCAGCAGCTTAGGTTTTTCTGCGGGGGAGCAGTACTTC	CASSLGFSAGEQYF
TRBD2	TRBJ2-1	TRBV7-9	-	TGTGCCAGCAGCCGACCCCCTCGGGACTATTCCTACAATGAGCAGTTCTTC	CASSRPPRDYSYNEQFF
-	TRBJ1-3	TRBV4-2	-	TGTGCCAGCAGCCAAGAGACGGACACTGGAAACACCATATATTTT	CASSQETDTGNTIYF
-	TRBJ2-1	TRBV7-2	-	TGTGCCAGCAGCCCCTACTCCCTCAATGAGCAGTTCTTC	CASSPYSLNEQFF
-	TRBJ2-5	TRBV7-2	-	TGTGCCAGCAGCTTAGCGCCTGAGACCCAGTACTTC	CASSLAPETQYF
-	TRBJ2-1	TRBV4-1	-	TGCGCCAGCAGCCAACCCGTCGTCCCGGGGCCCTACAATGAGCAGTTCTTC	CASSQPVVPGPYNEQFF
-	TRBJ2-1	TRBV2	-	TGTGCCAGCAGTCGGAACTCGGTCACCCAGTACAATGAGCAGTTCTTC	CASSRNSVTQYNEQFF
TRBD1	TRBJ2-2	TRBV6-6	-	TGTGCCAGCAGTCCGGGACAGGGTTACACCGGGGAGCTGTTTTTT	CASSPGQGYTGELFF
-	TRBJ2-4	TRBV28	-	TGTGCCAGCACGCCGGTAGCCAAAAACATTCAGTACTTC	CASTPVAKNIQYF
-	TRBJ2-7	TRBV9	once	TGTGCCAGCAGCTCCCATCCGGGACACGGCTACGAGCAGTACTTC	CASSSHPGHGYEQYF
-	TRBJ1-5	TRBV30	-	TGTGCCTGGAGTGTATCGTTTTCCGGCAGGCTCCTGAGGCAGCCCCAGCATTTT	CAWSVSFSGRLLRQPQHF